The 18 T cell receptor beta chains below were found in one sample sequenced in a study of early T cells in non-severe SARS-CoV-2 infection. TCRdb recomputed calls from the 5' RACE reads with MiXCR, one row per CDR3 protein. The profile shows tens of thousands of distinct CDR3 sequences, less than 15% of them singletons. Sequencing used whole blood, obtained at baseline. These receptors all come from an adult who was a healthcare worker with PCR-confirmed SARS-CoV-2 infection or an uninfected control (not recorded which).

This clonotype was seen many times. The junction differs from germline at one of its ends, possibly a read error. This chain links TRBV5-1 with TRBJ2-3; D remains ambiguous. Germline V gene sequence: CDR1 SGHRS, CDR2 YFSETQ. The CDR3 consists of 12 residues. The CDR3 bases are TGTGCCAGCAGCCCGAACACAGATACGCAGTATTTT. Translated, it gives CASSPNTDTQYF.

This clonotype was seen a handful of times. The chain carries TRBV20-1 and TRBJ2-3, with a weak D call TRBD2 (5 bases). This CDR3 spans 15 amino acids. The V end lost 1 base, the J end lost 3 bases, and 14 bases lay between the germline ends. CDR1 and CDR2 from the germline V gene are DFQATT and SNEGSKA (reference sequence). CDR3 amino acids: CSARAPQERTDTQYF. The CDR3 DNA reads TGCAGTGCTAGAGCCCCACAAGAGCGGACAGATACGCAGTATTTT.

This clonotype was seen repeatedly, ten times or more. The rearrangement joins TRBV20-1 to TRBJ2-2; TRBD2 aligns across 7 bases. V was pared by 1 base and J by 6 bases, with 5 bases of the junction left unmatched. This CDR3 contains 14 residues. Germline V gives CDR1 DFQATT, CDR2 SNEGSKA (reference sequence). The CDR3 DNA follows: TGCAGTGCTAGAGTTAGGACTAGGGCCGGGGAGCTGTTTTTT. Translation: CSARVRTRAGELFF.

J is TRBJ2-7 and V is TRBV2; perhaps TRBD1 as D (5 bases). The V and J ends lost 0 bases and 5 bases respectively, with 14 bases between them. This CDR3 has 15 residues. Germline CDR1 is SNHLY and CDR2 is FYNNEI. The CDR3 bases are TGTGCCAGCAGTGAAGCCGAAGGGGCGCTTGACGAGCAGTACTTC. Residues: CASSEAEGALDEQYF.

This clonotype was seen repeatedly, ten times or more. The chain has TRBV19 and TRBJ2-7, with 7 bases matching TRBD2. Germline V gene lookup returns CDR1 LNHDA and CDR2 SQIVND (reference sequence). J was trimmed by 6 bases and V by 10 bases; bases with no gene match: 9. The CDR3 length is 12 residues. In nucleotides, the CDR3 is TGTGCCACTGGGGAGGGCTTGGGCGAGCAGTACTTC. This gives the protein CATGEGLGEQYF.

The CDR3 reads CASTQSGGWYEQFF. The CDR3, as DNA: TGTGCCAGCACCCAGTCAGGGGGCTGGTATGAGCAGTTCTTC. The V gene is TRBV7-8, the J gene TRBJ2-1; 8 bases fit TRBD1. Per germline, CDR1 SGHVS and CDR2 FQNEAQ. Trimming removed 7 bases from V and 8 bases from J; junction bases left unmatched: 10. The length of the CDR3 is 14 residues.

CDR3 residues: CSFLERGFNEQFF. Here the CDR3 DNA reads TGCAGCTTCTTAGAGAGAGGTTTCAATGAGCAGTTCTTC. The rearrangement joins TRBV29-1 to TRBJ2-1; D call uncertain. The CDR3 runs to 13 residues. Germline CDR1 SQVTM, CDR2 ANQGSEA. V was clipped by 8 bases and J by 6 bases, with 17 bases between them.

This clonotype has just a few counts. This chain links TRBV6-1 with TRBJ1-2, with no clear D. Germline V lookup: CDR1 MNHNS, CDR2 SASEGT. With 4 bases removed from V and 0 bases from J, the gap between germline ends came to 12 bases. This CDR3 region has 15 residues. This chain's CDR3 is CASSGSSTANYGYTF. The CDR3 coding sequence is TGTGCCAGCAGTGGATCCTCGACCGCTAACTATGGCTACACCTTC.

CDR3 DNA: TGCAGCGTTGATGGGGAACCGCGCGGAGCCCAGTACTTC. It encodes CSVDGEPRGAQYF. This chain connects TRBV29-1 to TRBJ2-5; D is unresolved. V was cut by 3 bases and J by 9 bases, with 17 bases left in between. There are 13 residues in the CDR3. Germline CDR1 and CDR2: SQVTM and ANQGSEA.

The rearrangement links TRBV4-2 to TRBJ2-1; TRBD2 matches 9 bases. J gave up 0 bases and V 0 bases, and 3 bases lay outside the gene matches. The germline CDR1 and CDR2 sequences are LGHNA and YNFKEQ. This CDR3 comprises 17 residues. The CDR3 coding sequence is TGTGCCAGCAGCCAAGAGGCGGGGGGGAGCTCCTACAATGAGCAGTTCTTC. Amino acid sequence: CASSQEAGGSSYNEQFF.

Only a few counts were recorded for this clonotype. This chain uses TRBV2 with TRBJ1-1, with 7 bases fitting TRBD1. The trim removed 7 bases at V and 8 bases at J, leaving 4 bases unmatched. Germline CDR1 SNHLY, CDR2 FYNNEI. CDR3 length: 11 amino acids. The DNA of the CDR3 is TGTGCCAGCACAAAGGACAGGGAAGCTTTCTTT. Amino acid sequence: CASTKDREAFF.

The chain uses TRBV6-1 and TRBJ1-1, with D perhaps matching TRBD1 (6 bases). CDR1 and CDR2 from the germline V gene are MNHNS and SASEGT. V was pared by 8 bases and J by 3 bases, with 7 bases between. The CDR3 has 11 amino acids. The CDR3 nucleotides are TGTGCCAGCGGGGGGCACACTGAAGCTTTCTTT. Translated: CASGGHTEAFF.

J is TRBJ1-2 and V is TRBV19; D gene ambiguous. The V end lost 6 bases, the J end lost 3 bases, and 14 bases lay between the germline ends. Germline V gene lookup returns CDR1 LNHDA and CDR2 SQIVND (reference sequence). The CDR3 contains 14 residues. The CDR3 region is CASRMGISYYGYTF. The CDR3 nucleotides are TGTGCCAGTAGAATGGGGATAAGCTACTATGGCTACACCTTC.

A few counts support this clonotype. The rearrangement uses TRBV12-3 or TRBV12-4 and TRBJ1-2, with D perhaps TRBD1 (6 bases). V shed 6 bases and J shed 6 bases, with 11 bases lying between them. The CDR3 has 12 residues. In nucleotides, the CDR3 is TGTGCCAGCAGCACAGGGTTACATGGCTACACCTTC. It is translated as CASSTGLHGYTF.

Many counts were recorded for this clonotype. The V and J genes are TRBV9 and TRBJ2-3, with D tentatively TRBD2 (6 bases). Trimming left V 3 bases short and J 0 bases short, with 11 bases between. Per the germline V gene, CDR1 is SGDLS and CDR2 is YYNGEE. CDR3 length equals 15 residues. CDR3 sequence: CASSGGGRSTDTQYF. The DNA of the CDR3 is TGTGCCAGCAGCGGGGGTGGGAGGAGCACAGATACGCAGTATTTT.

A few counts support this clonotype. The V gene is TRBV11-3, the J gene TRBJ2-7, with D maybe TRBD1 (6 bases). Trimming cost V 4 bases and J 2 bases, with 15 bases left between them. Germline V lookup: CDR1 SGHNT, CDR2 YENEEA. The CDR3 sequence is 15 residues long. In DNA form, the CDR3 reads TGTGCCAGCAGCTCCGGTGACAGGTCGACCTACGAGCAGTACTTC. It specifies CASSSGDRSTYEQYF.

A note on this clonotype: This sequence may be a read error, since a much larger clone differs from it by one base. CDR3 bases: TGTGCCGGCAGCTTTACGGGGGGGCCTCCAGATACGCAGTATTTT. Translating it yields CAGSFTGGPPDTQYF. V and J are TRBV5-4 and TRBJ2-3; 8 bases fit TRBD2. Germline CDR1 SGHNT, CDR2 YYREEE (reference sequence). CDR3 length: 15 residues.

The J gene is TRBJ2-1, the V gene TRBV24-1; TRBD1 is a possible D gene (8 bases). CDR1 and CDR2 (germline): KGHDR, SFDVKD. V was trimmed by 4 bases and J by 6 bases, leaving 18 bases between them. The CDR3 length is 16 residues. The chain's CDR3 is CATSDSGTGQSNEQFF. DNA for the CDR3: TGTGCCACCAGTGACAGCGGGACAGGTCAATCCAATGAGCAGTTCTTC.